This T cell receptor beta chain was documented in a study of cytomegalovirus exposure and HLA in healthy donors. This clone was counted a few times. J lost 3 bases, V lost 1 base, and 2 bases had no gene match. This CDR3 contains 16 residues. Germline lookup yields CDR1 SGHAT and CDR2 FQNNGV. The PCR had 60 Vbeta and 13 Jbeta primers. Sequenced by immunoSEQ multiplex PCR; TCRdb stores in-frame clones only, minus some. The sample shows some 140,000 clones, approximately 10% of them seen only once. The receptor was isolated from a woman in her forties in good health and CMV-seropositive. Specimen: PBMCs. The chain links TRBV11-2 to TRBJ2-2; 10 positions agree with TRBD2. CDR3 DNA sequence: TGTGCCAGCAGCTTAGGGACTAGCGGTTACACCGGGGAGCTGTTTTTT. It encodes CASSLGTSGYTGELFF.